The next 11 T cell receptor beta chains were all read from a single sample in a study of OX40 agonist ivuxolimab in advanced cancers. Here immunoSEQ multiplex PCR was the method, and the copy in TCRdb shows in-frame clones only, minus some. The data contain about 80,000 clones, about 93% of them singletons. The input for sequencing was CD4+ or CD8+ T cells sorted from blood, taken in a trial of the OX40 agonist ivuxolimab. These receptors were taken from an adult with an advanced solid tumor such as melanoma, head and neck, liver or kidney cancer.

The chain is built from TRBV5-8 and TRBJ2-3; TRBD1 matches 10 bases. The CDR3 is 16 amino acids. CDR1 is SGHTS and CDR2 is YDEGEE in the germline V gene. J lost 3 bases, V lost 3 bases, and 7 bases had no gene match. DNA for the CDR3: TGTGCCAGCAGCTCGGAACCGGGACAGGGGACAGATACGCAGTATTTT. Protein sequence: CASSSEPGQGTDTQYF.

V usage is TRBV28 and J usage is TRBJ2-7; 8 nucleotides match TRBD1. The V segment lost 6 bases and the J segment 2 bases; nucleotides outside the gene matches: 6. The CDR3 contains 14 residues. Germline V gene lookup returns CDR1 MDHEN and CDR2 SYDVKM. The CDR3, as DNA: TGTGCCAGCAGGGATGGGACAGGTACCTACGAGCAGTACTTC. This gives the protein CASRDGTGTYEQYF.

This chain joins TRBV6-4 and TRBJ2-3; TRBD1 is a possible D gene (6 bases). Germline CDR1 is MRHNA and CDR2 is SNTAGT. CDR3 length equals 13 residues. The V and J ends lost 2 bases and 7 bases respectively, with 10 bases between them. The CDR3 region has the DNA TGTGCCAGCAGTGACGGCTGGGACAATACGCAGTATTTT. Protein product: CASSDGWDNTQYF.

The rearrangement joins TRBV4-3 to TRBJ2-7; D gene unclear. Trimming left V 0 bases short and J 1 base short, with 7 bases between. Germline lookup yields CDR1 LGHNA and CDR2 YSLEER. This CDR3 region has 14 residues. DNA of the CDR3: TGCGCCAGCAGCCAAGACAGGAAATCCTACGAGCAGTACTTC. As protein: CASSQDRKSYEQYF.

CDR3: CASSLDLNGQGYTF. The CDR3 DNA follows: TGTGCCAGCAGCTTAGATCTGAACGGCCAGGGCTACACCTTC. The chain carries TRBV11-2 and TRBJ1-2; D unclear. V gave up 0 bases and J gave up 8 bases, with 13 bases separating them. CDR1 is SGHAT and CDR2 is FQNNGV in the germline V gene. CDR3 size: 14 residues.

The rearrangement links TRBV30 to TRBJ2-5; 11 bases align to TRBD2. J was trimmed by 5 bases and V by 4 bases; bases with no gene match: 3. CDR1 GTSNPN and CDR2 SVGIG come from the germline V gene (reference sequence). CDR3 length: 13 residues. The CDR3 DNA follows: TGTGCCTGGAATCCTAGCGGGGGGGAGACCCAGTACTTC. It encodes CAWNPSGGETQYF.

This clone was detected only once. V is TRBV7-2 and J is TRBJ2-2, with 7 bases identical to TRBD2. Germline CDR1 reads SGHTA; CDR2 reads FQGNSA. The CDR3 is made up of 17 amino acids. The trim removed 1 base at V and 3 bases at J, leaving 8 bases unmatched. The CDR3 DNA is TGTGCCAGCAGCTTAGAAGGGCTAGCGGCCTACACCGGGGAGCTGTTTTTT. Amino acids: CASSLEGLAAYTGELFF.

V is TRBV2 and J is TRBJ2-7, with D uncertain. CDR1 and CDR2 (germline): SNHLY, FYNNEI. This CDR3 is 15 amino acids long. V lost 5 bases and J 5 bases, leaving 19 bases between the germline ends. CDR3 sequence (DNA): TGTGCCAGCAGTCCCGAGGTAGGGCACTTCAACGAGCAGTACTTC. It translates to CASSPEVGHFNEQYF.

CDR3 sequence reads: CASRTGTGAFGYTF. CDR3 nucleotides: TGTGCCAGCAGAACCGGGACAGGGGCTTTCGGCTACACCTTC. The V and J genes are TRBV27 and TRBJ1-2; 10 nucleotides line up with TRBD1. Germline loops: CDR1 MNHEY, CDR2 SMNVEV (reference sequence). This CDR3 spans 14 amino acids. V dropped 6 bases and J dropped 8; count of bases not matched to a gene: 9.

The chain is built from TRBV7-2 and TRBJ2-1; D not certain. CDR3 length equals 16 residues. CDR1 and CDR2 (germline): SGHTA, FQGNSA. Trimming stripped 1 base from V and 0 bases from J, with 10 bases between. CDR3 nucleotide sequence: TGTGCCAGCAGCTTAGTTGTGGCCAGCTCCTACAATGAGCAGTTCTTC. Its translation is CASSLVVASSYNEQFF.

V gene TRBV4-3 combines with J gene TRBJ1-2, with TRBD1 as a possible D gene (6 bases). V was trimmed by 2 bases and J by 9 bases, leaving 22 bases between them. This CDR3 comprises 16 residues. Germline CDR1 and CDR2: LGHNA and YSLEER. The CDR3 nucleotides are TGCGCCAGCAGCCAATTACAGGGCCCGAGCCCTGCGCGCTACACCTTC. Amino acid sequence: CASSQLQGPSPARYTF.